This T cell receptor beta chain is from a study of blood T cell repertoires in COVID-19. Clones were read by immunoSEQ multiplex PCR, and TCRdb kept only the in-frame ones, dropping some. Of hundreds of thousands of clones detected, approximately 83% appear once; the ten largest clones hold about 10%. Sequencing was carried out using peripheral blood. The TCR originated in a man older than 75 with acute or convalescent COVID-19.

CDR3: CASSYKRAGWETQYF. The CDR3 DNA sequence: TGTGCCAGCAGTTACAAGAGAGCGGGGTGGGAGACCCAGTACTTC. The chain links TRBV6-5 to TRBJ2-5; TRBD2 agrees at 7 bases. The CDR3 consists of 15 residues. From germline, CDR1 is MNHEY and CDR2 SVGAGI. V was clipped by 2 bases and J by 5 bases; unmatched bases: 8.